These T cell receptor beta chains were read from a single sample in a study of siplizumab effects on memory and regulatory T cells. Some clones are missing from TCRdb's copy, which holds only in-frame ones; the method was immunoSEQ multiplex PCR. The table lists 110,000 or so clones, 80% to 95% of them singletons. Source material: non-Treg CD4+ T cells sorted from blood. These receptors originate from a human donor in good health. Each CDR3 is given with its conserved first and last residue. Each record gives: V gene, CDR3 length, CDR3 protein.

TRBV7-8 14 CASSLGGGGYEQYF
TRBV18 18 CASSPPRGILPSQETQYF
TRBV6-6 15 CASSYKGTGVQPQHF
TRBV12-5 18 CASGLNSKTGHSNYGYTF
TRBV2 13 CASTLTSQETQYF
TRBV5-4 15 CASSLFLAGEETQYF
TRBV5-1 15 CASSDVGFSTDTQYF
TRBV5-5 14 CASSLTSGVYEQYF
TRBV5-1 16 CASSFLTGQFNSPLHF
TRBV2 13 CASTLISNQPQHF
TRBV2 13 CASSELAGGKQFF
TRBV28 15 CASSPPGAGGTEAFF
TRBV2 15 CASSESGHSNQPQHF
TRBV7-2 13 CASSLARQAEQFF
TRBV20-1 11 CSASGGEPQHF
TRBV6-1 14 CASVGDSGVTEAFF
TRBV6-5 15 CASSSLPQGAYEQYF
TRBV10-1 13 CASSEGRGDEQYF
TRBV4-1 15 CASSRDNSGANVLTF
TRBV7-3 15 CASSLRGSDTDTQYF
TRBV5-1 15 CASSFVDATNEKLFF
TRBV28 14 CASSLGQQSYGYTF
TRBV10-3 14 CAISEEGPAYEQYF
TRBV5-4 14 CASSLSRVAETQYF
TRBV2 12 CASMIQGLGYTF
TRBV5-1 13 CASSRGGRNTIYF
TRBV25-1 16 CASSEYPGQGTGELFF
TRBV7-9 16 CASSSPLAGGANVLTF
TRBV28 13 CASRSGQTYEQYF
TRBV6-5 13 CASSYTGNTEAFF
TRBV2 14 CASTAGPRREKLFF
TRBV5-1 13 CATSLQSQTEAFF
TRBV5-1 16 CASSLGPFLATGELFF
TRBV14 18 CASSQGWGAVRSTDTQYF
TRBV27 16 CASSPGSTGGVNEQYF
TRBV5-6 13 CASSRDRNYGYTF
TRBV21-1 17 CASSEQRVWGGTDTQYF
TRBV7-9 15 CASSLLQGALTEAFF
TRBV10-3 14 CAIRELTSTDTQYF
TRBV20-1 10 CSAIRDTQYF
TRBV7-2 14 CASSPGGGEYEQYF
TRBV18 13 CASSPSKRETQYF
TRBV11-2 13 CASSLDRGDIQYF
TRBV7-2 16 CASSLGLAKTYNEQFF
TRBV11-3 15 CASSFRAGIGYEQYF
TRBV4-2 15 CASSQEEGSNQPQHF
TRBV4-1 12 CASSREASEAFF
TRBV9 16 CASSPRGDAMNTEAFF
TRBV11-3 15 CASSLLAGVTDTQYF